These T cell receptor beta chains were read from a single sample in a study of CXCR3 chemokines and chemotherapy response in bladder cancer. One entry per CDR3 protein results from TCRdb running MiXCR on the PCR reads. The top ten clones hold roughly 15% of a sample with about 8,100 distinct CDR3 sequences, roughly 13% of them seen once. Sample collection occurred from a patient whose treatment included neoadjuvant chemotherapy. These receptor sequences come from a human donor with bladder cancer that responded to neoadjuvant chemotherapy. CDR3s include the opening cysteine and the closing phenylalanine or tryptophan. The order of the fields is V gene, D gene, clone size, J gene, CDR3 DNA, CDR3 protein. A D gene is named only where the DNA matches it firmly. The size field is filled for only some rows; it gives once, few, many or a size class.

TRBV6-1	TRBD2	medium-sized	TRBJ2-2	TGTGCCAGCCTTGTTACTAGCGGGCTCGCGAACACCGGGGAGCTGTTTTTT	CASLVTSGLANTGELFF
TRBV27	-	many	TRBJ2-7	TGTGCCAGCAGATCACGCTACGAGCAGTACTTC	CASRSRYEQYF
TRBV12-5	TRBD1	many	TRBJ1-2	TGTGCTAGTGGTAGGCCGGGACAGGGACCTATTAACTATGGCTACACCTTC	CASGRPGQGPINYGYTF
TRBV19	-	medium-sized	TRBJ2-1	TGTGCCAGTAGTATCCGGGGAGAGCAGTTCTTC	CASSIRGEQFF
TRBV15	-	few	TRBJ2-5	TGTGCCACCAGCAGATCTCCACAAGAGACCCAGTACTTC	CATSRSPQETQYF
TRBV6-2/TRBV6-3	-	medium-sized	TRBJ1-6	TGTGCCAGCACCTATACCGGGGGTGTTGGGGGTTCACCCCTCCACTTT	CASTYTGGVGGSPLHF
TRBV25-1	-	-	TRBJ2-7	TGTGCCAGCAGTTCACTAGCATTCTACGAGCAGTACTTC	CASSSLAFYEQYF
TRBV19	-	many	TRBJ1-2	TGTGCCAGTAGTGGACAGTCAACTAACTATGGCTACACCTTC	CASSGQSTNYGYTF
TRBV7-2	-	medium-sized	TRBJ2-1	TGTGCCAGCAGCTCCGCTCCGGCGGGGATTGGGAATGAGCAGTTCTTC	CASSSAPAGIGNEQFF
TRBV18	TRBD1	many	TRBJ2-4	TGTGCCAGCTCAAACGTAAACAGGGGAGCCTCTATAGCCAACATTCAGTACTTC	CASSNVNRGASIANIQYF
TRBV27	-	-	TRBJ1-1	TGTGCCAGCACGGGGTTGGCAGGGAACACTGAAGCTTTCTTT	CASTGLAGNTEAFF
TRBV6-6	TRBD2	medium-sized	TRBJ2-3	TGTGCCAGCGCATTAAGCGGGGGGGCCACAGATACGCAGTATTTT	CASALSGGATDTQYF
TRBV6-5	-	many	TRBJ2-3	TGTGCCAGCAGTTACATTCGGGGGAGCACAGATACGCAGTATTTT	CASSYIRGSTDTQYF
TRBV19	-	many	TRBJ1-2	TGTGCCAGTACCAATAGACAGAGCTATGGCTACACCTTC	CASTNRQSYGYTF
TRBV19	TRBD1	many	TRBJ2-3	TGTGCCAGTAGAAGGGGACAGGGGTTAGATACGCAGTATTTT	CASRRGQGLDTQYF
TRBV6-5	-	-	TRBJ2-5	TGTGCCAGCACTCCTCTTGGGGGGCCGGAGACCCAGTACTTC	CASTPLGGPETQYF
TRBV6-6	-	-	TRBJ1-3	TGTGCCAGCAGTTATGAAGGGGGAAACACCATATATTTT	CASSYEGGNTIYF
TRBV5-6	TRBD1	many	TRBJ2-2	TGTGCCAGCAGTTACGTACAGGGGGCCGGGGAGCTGTTTTTT	CASSYVQGAGELFF
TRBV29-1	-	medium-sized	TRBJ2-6	TGCAGCGTTCGCTCCCACTCTGGGGCCAACGTCCTGACTTTC	CSVRSHSGANVLTF
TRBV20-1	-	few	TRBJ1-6	TGCAGTACGGACAAGGTTAATTCACCCCTCCACTTT	CSTDKVNSPLHF
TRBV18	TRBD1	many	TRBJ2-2	TGTGCCAGCTCACCGATAGACAGGGACACCGGGGAGCTGTTTTTT	CASSPIDRDTGELFF
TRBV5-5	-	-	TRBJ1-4	TGTGCCAGCAGCTTTGACTTGGGGGAAAAACTGTTTTTT	CASSFDLGEKLFF
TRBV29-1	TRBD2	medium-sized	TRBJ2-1	TGCAGCGTTGTAGGGCTAGCGGGGGTGGGGGAGCAGTTCTTC	CSVVGLAGVGEQFF
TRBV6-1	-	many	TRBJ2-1	TGTGCCAGCAGTGAGAGGCGGGGGACATACAATGAGCAGTTCTTC	CASSERRGTYNEQFF
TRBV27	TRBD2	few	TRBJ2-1	TGTGCCAGCAGTAAGAGCGGGGGGTACAATGAGCAGTTCTTC	CASSKSGGYNEQFF
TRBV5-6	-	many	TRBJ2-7	TGTGCCAGCAGCTTTTCTGGACTCCGGGCTGGCAACGAGCAGTACTTC	CASSFSGLRAGNEQYF
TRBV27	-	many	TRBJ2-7	TGTGCCAGCAGTCTCGGACGAGGGATTAGCTCCTACGAGCAGTACTTC	CASSLGRGISSYEQYF
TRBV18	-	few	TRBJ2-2	TGTGCCAGCTCACCATCGACGGCGAACACCGGGGAGCTGTTTTTT	CASSPSTANTGELFF
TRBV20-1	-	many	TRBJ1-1	TGCAGTGCGACCTGGGGGAGGACTGAAGCTTTCTTT	CSATWGRTEAFF
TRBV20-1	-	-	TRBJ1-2	TGCAGTGCTAGAGTAGGGCAGTCAATCTATGGCTACACCTTC	CSARVGQSIYGYTF
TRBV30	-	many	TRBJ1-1	TGTGCCTGGTGGGGGACTGAAGCTTTCTTT	CAWWGTEAFF
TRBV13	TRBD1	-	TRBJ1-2	TGTGCCAGCAGCTCGGGACAGGGCAACTATGGCTACACCTTC	CASSSGQGNYGYTF